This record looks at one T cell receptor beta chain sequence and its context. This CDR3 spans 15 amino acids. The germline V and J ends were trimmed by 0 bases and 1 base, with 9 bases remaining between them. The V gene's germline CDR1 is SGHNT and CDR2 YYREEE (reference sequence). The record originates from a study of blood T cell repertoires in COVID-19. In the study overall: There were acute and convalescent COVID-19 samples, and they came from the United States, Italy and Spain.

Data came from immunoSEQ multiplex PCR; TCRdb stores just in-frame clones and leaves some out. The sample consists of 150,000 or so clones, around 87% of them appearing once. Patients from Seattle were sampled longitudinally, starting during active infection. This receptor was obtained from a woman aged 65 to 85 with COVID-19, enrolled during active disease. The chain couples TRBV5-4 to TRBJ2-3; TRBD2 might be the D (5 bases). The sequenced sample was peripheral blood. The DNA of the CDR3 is TGTGCCAGCAGCTTGGGGACGCGGGGCACAGATACGCAGTATTTT. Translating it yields CASSLGTRGTDTQYF.